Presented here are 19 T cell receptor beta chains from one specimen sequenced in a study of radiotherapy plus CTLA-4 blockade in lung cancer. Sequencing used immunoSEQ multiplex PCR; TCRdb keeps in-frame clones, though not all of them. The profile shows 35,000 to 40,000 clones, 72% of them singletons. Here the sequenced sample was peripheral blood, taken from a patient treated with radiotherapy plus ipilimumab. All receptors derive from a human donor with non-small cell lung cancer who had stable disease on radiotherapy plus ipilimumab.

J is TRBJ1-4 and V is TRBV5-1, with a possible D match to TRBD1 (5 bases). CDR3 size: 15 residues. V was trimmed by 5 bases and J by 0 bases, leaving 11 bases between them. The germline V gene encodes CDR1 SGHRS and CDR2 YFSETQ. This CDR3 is CASRPGEATNEKLFF. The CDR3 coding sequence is TGCGCCAGCAGACCGGGGGAGGCAACTAATGAAAAACTGTTTTTT.

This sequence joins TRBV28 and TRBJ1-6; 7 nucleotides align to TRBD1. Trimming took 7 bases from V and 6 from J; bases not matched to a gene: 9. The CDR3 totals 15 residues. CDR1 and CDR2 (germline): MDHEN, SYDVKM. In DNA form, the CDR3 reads TGTGCCAGCAAGATATCGGGACAGTTTAATTCACCCCTCCACTTT. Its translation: CASKISGQFNSPLHF.

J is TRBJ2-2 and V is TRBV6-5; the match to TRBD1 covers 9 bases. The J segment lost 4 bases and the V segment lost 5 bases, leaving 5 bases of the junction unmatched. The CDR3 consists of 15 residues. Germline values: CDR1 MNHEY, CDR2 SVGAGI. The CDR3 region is CASSPQTGGTGELFF. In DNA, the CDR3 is TGTGCCAGCAGTCCACAGACAGGGGGCACCGGGGAGCTGTTTTTT.

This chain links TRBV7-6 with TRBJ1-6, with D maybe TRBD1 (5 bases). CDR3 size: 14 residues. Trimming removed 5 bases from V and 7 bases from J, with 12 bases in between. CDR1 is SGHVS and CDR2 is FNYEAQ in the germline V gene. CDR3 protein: CASSPGGFNSPLHF. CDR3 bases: TGTGCCAGCAGCCCCGGGGGATTCAATTCACCCCTCCACTTT.

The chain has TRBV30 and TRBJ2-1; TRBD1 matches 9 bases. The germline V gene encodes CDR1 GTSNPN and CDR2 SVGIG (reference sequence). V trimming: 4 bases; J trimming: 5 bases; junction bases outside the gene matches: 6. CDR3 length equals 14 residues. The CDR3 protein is CAWMDRGFHNEQFF. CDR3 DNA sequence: TGTGCCTGGATGGACAGGGGATTCCACAATGAGCAGTTCTTC.

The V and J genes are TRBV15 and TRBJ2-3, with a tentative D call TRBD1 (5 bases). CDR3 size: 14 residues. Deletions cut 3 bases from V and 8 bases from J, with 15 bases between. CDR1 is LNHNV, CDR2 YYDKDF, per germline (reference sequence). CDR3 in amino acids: CATSRTDSKSTQYF. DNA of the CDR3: TGTGCCACCAGCAGGACTGACAGTAAAAGTACGCAGTATTTT.

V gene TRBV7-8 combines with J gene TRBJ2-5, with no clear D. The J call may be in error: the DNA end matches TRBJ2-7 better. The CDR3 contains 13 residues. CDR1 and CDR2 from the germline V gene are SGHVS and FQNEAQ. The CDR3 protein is CASTLQRESEQYF. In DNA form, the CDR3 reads TGTGCCAGCACCCTACAGAGAGAATCCGAGCAGTACTTC.

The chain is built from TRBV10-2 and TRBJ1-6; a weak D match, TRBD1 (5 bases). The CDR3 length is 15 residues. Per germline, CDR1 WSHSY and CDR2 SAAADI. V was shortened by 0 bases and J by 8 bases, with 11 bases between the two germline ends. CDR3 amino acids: CASSESTTVDSPLHF. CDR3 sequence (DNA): TGCGCCAGCAGTGAGTCGACGACAGTCGATTCACCCCTCCACTTT.

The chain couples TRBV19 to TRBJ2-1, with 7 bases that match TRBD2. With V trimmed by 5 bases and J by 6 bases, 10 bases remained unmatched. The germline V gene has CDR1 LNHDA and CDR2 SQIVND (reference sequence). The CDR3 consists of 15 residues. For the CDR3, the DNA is TGTGCCAGTAGTTACCAGGGAGGGATGATCAATGAGCAGTTCTTC. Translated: CASSYQGGMINEQFF.

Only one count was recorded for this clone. The DNA for the CDR3 is TGCGCCAGCAGCCAAGCACGGACACAGCACGGAGGCTACACCTTC. Amino acid sequence: CASSQARTQHGGYTF. The chain carries TRBV5-1 and TRBJ1-2, with D maybe TRBD1 (5 bases). V lost 4 bases to trimming and J lost 8 bases, with 21 bases between them. The CDR3 loop spans 15 amino acids. CDR1 is SGHRS and CDR2 is YFSETQ in the germline V gene.

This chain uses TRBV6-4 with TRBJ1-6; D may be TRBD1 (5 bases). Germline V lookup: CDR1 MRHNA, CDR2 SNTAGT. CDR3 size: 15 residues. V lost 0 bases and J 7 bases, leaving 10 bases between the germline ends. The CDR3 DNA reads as TGTGCCAGCAGTGACTCTTCCAGGGCGAATTCACCCCTCCACTTT. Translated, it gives CASSDSSRANSPLHF.

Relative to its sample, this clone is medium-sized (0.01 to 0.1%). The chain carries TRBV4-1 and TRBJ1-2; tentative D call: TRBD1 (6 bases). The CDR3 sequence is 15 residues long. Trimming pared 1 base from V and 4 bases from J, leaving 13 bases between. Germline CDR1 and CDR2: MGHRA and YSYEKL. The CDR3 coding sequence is TGCGCCAGCAGCCAAGGGGACACGAGCTTCTATGGCTACACCTTC. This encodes CASSQGDTSFYGYTF.

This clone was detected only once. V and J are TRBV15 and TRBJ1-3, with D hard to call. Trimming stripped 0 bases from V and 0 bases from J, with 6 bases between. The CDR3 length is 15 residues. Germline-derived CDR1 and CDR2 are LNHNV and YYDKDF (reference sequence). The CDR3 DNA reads TGTGCCACCAGCAGAGAAAGGAGCTCTGGAAACACCATATATTTT. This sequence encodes CATSRERSSGNTIYF.

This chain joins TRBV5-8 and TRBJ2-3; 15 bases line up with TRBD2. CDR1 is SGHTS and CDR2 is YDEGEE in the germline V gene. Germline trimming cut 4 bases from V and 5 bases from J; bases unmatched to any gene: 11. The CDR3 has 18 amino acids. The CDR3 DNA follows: TGTGCCAGCAGCCATCCCGGGACTAGCGGGGGGAATAGAGATACGCAGTATTTT. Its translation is CASSHPGTSGGNRDTQYF.

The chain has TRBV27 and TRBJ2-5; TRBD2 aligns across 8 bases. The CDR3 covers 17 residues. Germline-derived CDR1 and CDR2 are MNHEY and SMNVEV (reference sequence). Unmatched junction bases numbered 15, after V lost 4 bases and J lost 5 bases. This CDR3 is CASSSPSVSGSGETQYF. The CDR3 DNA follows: TGTGCCAGCAGTTCCCCGTCCGTAAGCGGGAGCGGGGAGACCCAGTACTTC.

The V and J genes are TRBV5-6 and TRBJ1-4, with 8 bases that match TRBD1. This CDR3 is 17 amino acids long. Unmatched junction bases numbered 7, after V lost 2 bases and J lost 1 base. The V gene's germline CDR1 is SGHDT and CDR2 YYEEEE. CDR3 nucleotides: TGTGCCAGCAGCTTATACAGGGGGGGAGGAACTAATGAAAAACTGTTTTTT. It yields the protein CASSLYRGGGTNEKLFF. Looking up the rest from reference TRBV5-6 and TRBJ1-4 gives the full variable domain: DAGVTQSPTHLIKTRGQQVTLRCSPKSGHDTVSWYQQALGQGPQFIFQYYEEEERQRGNFPDRFSGHQFPNYSSELNVNALLLGDSALYLCASSLYRGGGTNEKLFFGSGTQLSVL.

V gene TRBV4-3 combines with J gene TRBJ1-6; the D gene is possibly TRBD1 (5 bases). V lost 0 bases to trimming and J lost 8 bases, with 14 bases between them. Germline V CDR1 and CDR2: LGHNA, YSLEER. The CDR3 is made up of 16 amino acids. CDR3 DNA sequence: TGCGCCAGCAGCCAAGATTCGGAAGGGGTCCATTCACCCCTCCACTTT. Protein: CASSQDSEGVHSPLHF.

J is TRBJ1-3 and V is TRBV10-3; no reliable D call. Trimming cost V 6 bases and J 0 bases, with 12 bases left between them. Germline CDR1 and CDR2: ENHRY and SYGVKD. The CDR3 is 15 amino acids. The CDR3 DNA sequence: TGTGCCATCAGGCTAGCCGTCTCCTCTGGAAACACCATATATTTT. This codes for CAIRLAVSSGNTIYF.

CDR3 protein: CASSGGGGFRDTQYF. The CDR3 nucleotides read TGTGCCAGCAGTGGCGGGGGGGGGTTTAGAGATACGCAGTATTTT. This chain uses TRBV2 with TRBJ2-3; the match to TRBD2 covers 9 bases. The CDR3 totals 15 residues. V dropped 4 bases and J dropped 5; count of bases not matched to a gene: 7. CDR1 is SNHLY, CDR2 FYNNEI, per germline.